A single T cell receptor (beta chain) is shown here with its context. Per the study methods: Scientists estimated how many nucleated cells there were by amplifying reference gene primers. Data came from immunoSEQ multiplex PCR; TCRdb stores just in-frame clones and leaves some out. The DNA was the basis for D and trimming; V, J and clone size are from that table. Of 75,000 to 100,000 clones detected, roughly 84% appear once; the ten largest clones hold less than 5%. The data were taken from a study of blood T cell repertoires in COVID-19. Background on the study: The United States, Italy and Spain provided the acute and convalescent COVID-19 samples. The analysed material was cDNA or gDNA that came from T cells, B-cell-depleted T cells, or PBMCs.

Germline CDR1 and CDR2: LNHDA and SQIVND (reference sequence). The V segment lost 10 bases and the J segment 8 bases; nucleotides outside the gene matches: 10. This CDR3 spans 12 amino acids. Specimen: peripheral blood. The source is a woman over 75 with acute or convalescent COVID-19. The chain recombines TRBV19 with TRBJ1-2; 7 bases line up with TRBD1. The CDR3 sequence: CATGRDSAGYTF. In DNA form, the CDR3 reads TGTGCCACGGGCCGGGACAGTGCCGGCTACACCTTC.